This entry lists 5 T cell receptor beta chains sequenced from one sample in a study of OX40 agonist ivuxolimab in advanced cancers. Sequenced by immunoSEQ multiplex PCR; TCRdb stores in-frame clones only, minus some. The repertoire holds approximately 60,000 clones, with approximately 80% as singletons. Sequenced here: CD4+ or CD8+ T cells sorted from blood, sampled in a trial of the OX40 agonist ivuxolimab. The receptors come from an adult with an advanced solid tumor such as melanoma, head and neck, liver or kidney cancer.

This chain connects TRBV5-4 to TRBJ2-7, with 7 bases lining up with TRBD2. Germline V gives CDR1 SGHNT, CDR2 YYREEE (reference sequence). CDR3 length equals 14 residues. Unmatched junction bases numbered 6, after V lost 0 bases and J lost 6 bases. CDR3 residues: CASSLGGTTPEQYF. In DNA, the CDR3 is TGTGCCAGCAGCTTGGGGGGGACTACCCCCGAGCAGTACTTC.

The chain carries TRBV5-3 and TRBJ1-1; D is possibly TRBD1 (6 bases). TRBV5-3 has ORF status, its function being uncertain. The V end was cut by 4 bases, the J end by 0 bases, with 25 bases between. The CDR3 consists of 19 residues. CDR3 nucleotides: TGTGCCAGAAGCCTAACAACCGATATTGCCAGGGGAATGAACACTGAAGCTTTCTTT. It specifies CARSLTTDIARGMNTEAFF.

On this clone itself: Other DNA variants within this sample encode the same CDR3. The V and J genes are TRBV11-2 and TRBJ2-2; D gene unclear. The V end was cut by 1 base, the J end by 1 base, with 4 bases between. CDR1 is SGHAT and CDR2 is FQNNGV in the germline V gene. The length of the CDR3 is 14 residues. CDR3 coding DNA: TGTGCCAGCAGCTTAGTGCGGAACACCGGGGAGCTGTTTTTT. Residues: CASSLVRNTGELFF. The whole variable domain, filled in from reference TRBV11-2 and TRBJ2-2, reads EAGVAQSPRYKIIEKRQSVAFWCNPISGHATLYWYQQILGQGPKLLIQFQNNGVVDDSQLPKDRFSAERLKGVDSTLKIQPAKLEDSAVYLCASSLVRNTGELFFGEGSRLTVL.

J is TRBJ1-5 and V is TRBV2; possibly TRBD1 for D (6 bases). Deletions cut 7 bases from V and 0 bases from J, with 16 bases between. Germline CDR1 and CDR2: SNHLY and FYNNEI. The CDR3 is 16 residues long. CDR3 amino acids: CASNGGLSYSNQPQHF. The CDR3 DNA follows: TGTGCCAGCAATGGGGGCCTCTCTTATAGCAATCAGCCCCAGCATTTT. The full variable domain, in which reference TRBV2 and TRBJ1-5 provide the parts outside the CDR3, is EPEVTQTPSHQVTQMGQEVILRCVPISNHLYFYWYRQILGQKVEFLVSFYNNEISEKSEIFDDQFSVERPDGSNFTLKIRSTKLEDSAMYFCASNGGLSYSNQPQHFGDGTRLSIL.

J is TRBJ2-2 and V is TRBV27; D is unclear. The CDR3 is 15 residues long. Trimming took 0 bases from V and 5 from J, leaving 10 bases between them. The germline CDR1 and CDR2 sequences are MNHEY and SMNVEV (reference sequence). The CDR3 nucleotides read TGTGCCAGCAGTTTATCATTAGTAGGGACCGGGGAGCTGTTTTTT. It codes for CASSLSLVGTGELFF.